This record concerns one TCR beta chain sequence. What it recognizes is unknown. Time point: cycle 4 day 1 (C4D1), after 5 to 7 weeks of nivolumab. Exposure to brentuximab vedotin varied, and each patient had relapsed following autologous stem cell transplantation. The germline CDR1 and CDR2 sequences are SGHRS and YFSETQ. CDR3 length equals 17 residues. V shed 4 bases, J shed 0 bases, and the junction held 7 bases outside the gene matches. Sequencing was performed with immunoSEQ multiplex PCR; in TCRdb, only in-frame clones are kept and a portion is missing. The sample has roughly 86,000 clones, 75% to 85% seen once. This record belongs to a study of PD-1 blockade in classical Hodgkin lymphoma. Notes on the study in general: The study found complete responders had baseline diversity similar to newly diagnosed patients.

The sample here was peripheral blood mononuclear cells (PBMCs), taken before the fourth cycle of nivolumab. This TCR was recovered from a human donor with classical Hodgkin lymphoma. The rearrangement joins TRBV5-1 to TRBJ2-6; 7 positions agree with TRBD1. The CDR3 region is CASSQTGSPSGANVLTF. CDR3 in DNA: TGCGCCAGCAGCCAGACAGGGTCTCCCTCTGGGGCCAACGTCCTGACTTTC. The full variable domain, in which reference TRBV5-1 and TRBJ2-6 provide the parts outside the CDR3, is KAGVTQTPRYLIKTRGQQVTLSCSPISGHRSVSWYQQTPGQGLQFLFEYFSETQRNKGNFPGRFSGRQFSNSRSEMNVSTLELGDSALYLCASSQTGSPSGANVLTFGAGSRLTVL.